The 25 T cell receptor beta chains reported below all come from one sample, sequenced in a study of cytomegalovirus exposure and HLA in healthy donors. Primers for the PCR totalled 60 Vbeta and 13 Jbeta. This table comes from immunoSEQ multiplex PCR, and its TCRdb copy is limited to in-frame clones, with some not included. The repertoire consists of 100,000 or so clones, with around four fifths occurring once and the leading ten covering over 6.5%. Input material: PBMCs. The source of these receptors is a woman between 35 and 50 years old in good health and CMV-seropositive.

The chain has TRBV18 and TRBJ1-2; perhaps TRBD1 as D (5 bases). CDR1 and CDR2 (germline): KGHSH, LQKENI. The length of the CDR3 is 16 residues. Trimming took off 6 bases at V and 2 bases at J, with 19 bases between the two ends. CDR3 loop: CASSLPGGTINYGYTF. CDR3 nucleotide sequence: TGTGCCAGCTCCCTCCCGGGGGGGACTATAAACTATGGCTACACCTTC.

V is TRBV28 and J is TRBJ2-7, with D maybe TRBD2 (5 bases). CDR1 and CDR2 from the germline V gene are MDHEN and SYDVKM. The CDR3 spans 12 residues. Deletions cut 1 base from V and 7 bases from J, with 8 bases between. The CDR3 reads CASSLYGREQYF. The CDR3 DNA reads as TGTGCCAGCAGTTTATATGGGAGAGAGCAGTACTTC.

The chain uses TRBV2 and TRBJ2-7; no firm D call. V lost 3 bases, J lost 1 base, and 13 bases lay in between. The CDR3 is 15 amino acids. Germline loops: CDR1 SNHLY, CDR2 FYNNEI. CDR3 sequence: CASSDFVRLSYEQYF. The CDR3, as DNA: TGTGCCAGCAGTGATTTCGTTCGGTTATCCTACGAGCAGTACTTC.

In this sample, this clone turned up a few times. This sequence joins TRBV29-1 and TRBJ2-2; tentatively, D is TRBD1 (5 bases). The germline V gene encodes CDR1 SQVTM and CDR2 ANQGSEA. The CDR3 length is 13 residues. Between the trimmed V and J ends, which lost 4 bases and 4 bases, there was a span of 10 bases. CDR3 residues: CSVVSRGTGELFF. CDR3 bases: TGCAGCGTTGTTAGTAGGGGCACCGGGGAGCTGTTTTTT.

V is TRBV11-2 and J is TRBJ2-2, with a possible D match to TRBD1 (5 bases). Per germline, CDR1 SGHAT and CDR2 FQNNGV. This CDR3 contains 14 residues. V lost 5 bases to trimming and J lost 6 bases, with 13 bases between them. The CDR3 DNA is TGTGCCAGCAGCGGGCAGATAGGGGCCGGGGAGCTGTTTTTT. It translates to CASSGQIGAGELFF. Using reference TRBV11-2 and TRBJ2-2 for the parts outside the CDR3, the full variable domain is EAGVAQSPRYKIIEKRQSVAFWCNPISGHATLYWYQQILGQGPKLLIQFQNNGVVDDSQLPKDRFSAERLKGVDSTLKIQPAKLEDSAVYLCASSGQIGAGELFFGEGSRLTVL.

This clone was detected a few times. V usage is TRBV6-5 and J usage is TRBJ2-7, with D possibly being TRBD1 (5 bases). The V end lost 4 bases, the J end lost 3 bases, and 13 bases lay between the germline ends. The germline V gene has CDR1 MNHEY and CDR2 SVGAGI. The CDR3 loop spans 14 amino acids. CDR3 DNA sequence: TGTGCCAGCAGTTCTCCAGGGATGGGCTACGAGCAGTACTTC. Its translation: CASSSPGMGYEQYF.

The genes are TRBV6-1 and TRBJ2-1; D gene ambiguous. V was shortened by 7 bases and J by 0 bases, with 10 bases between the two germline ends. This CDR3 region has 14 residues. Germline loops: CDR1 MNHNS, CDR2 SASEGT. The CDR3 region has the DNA TGTGCCAGCATTAGCCGGGTCTCCTACAATGAGCAGTTCTTC. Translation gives CASISRVSYNEQFF.

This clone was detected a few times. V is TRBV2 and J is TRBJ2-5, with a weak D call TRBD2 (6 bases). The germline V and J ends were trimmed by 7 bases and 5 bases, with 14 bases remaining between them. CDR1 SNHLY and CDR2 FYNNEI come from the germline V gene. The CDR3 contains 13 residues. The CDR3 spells CASTPGREETQYF. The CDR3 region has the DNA TGTGCCAGCACCCCTGGCCGGGAGGAGACCCAGTACTTC.

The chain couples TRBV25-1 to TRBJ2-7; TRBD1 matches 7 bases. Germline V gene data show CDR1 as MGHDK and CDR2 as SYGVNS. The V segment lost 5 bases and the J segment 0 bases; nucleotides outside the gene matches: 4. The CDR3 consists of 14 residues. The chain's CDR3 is CASSLRGYSYEQYF. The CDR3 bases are TGTGCCAGCAGTCTCAGGGGGTACTCCTACGAGCAGTACTTC.

CDR3 DNA sequence: TGCAGCGTTGGACAGGGCCAGTTCTTC. Protein: CSVGQGQFF. The J gene is TRBJ2-1, the V gene TRBV29-1; 7 positions match TRBD1. From germline, CDR1 is SQVTM and CDR2 ANQGSEA. J lost 13 bases, V lost 4 bases, and 1 base had no gene match. The CDR3 spans 9 residues.

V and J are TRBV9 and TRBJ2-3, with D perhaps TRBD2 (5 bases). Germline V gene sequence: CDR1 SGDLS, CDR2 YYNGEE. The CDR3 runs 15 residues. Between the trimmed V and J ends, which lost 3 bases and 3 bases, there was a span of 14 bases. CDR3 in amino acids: CASSAGLLVTDTQYF. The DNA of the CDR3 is TGTGCCAGCAGCGCCGGACTGTTGGTAACAGATACGCAGTATTTT.

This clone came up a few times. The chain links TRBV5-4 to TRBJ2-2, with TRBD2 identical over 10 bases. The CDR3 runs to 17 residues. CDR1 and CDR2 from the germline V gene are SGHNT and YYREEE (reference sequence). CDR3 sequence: CAQSEASGSGVTGELFF. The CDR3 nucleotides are TGTGCTCAATCGGAGGCTAGCGGGAGCGGCGTCACCGGGGAGCTGTTTTTT.

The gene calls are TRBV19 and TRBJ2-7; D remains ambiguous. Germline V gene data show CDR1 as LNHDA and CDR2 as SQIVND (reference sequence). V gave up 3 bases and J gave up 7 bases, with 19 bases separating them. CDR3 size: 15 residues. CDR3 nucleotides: TGTGCCAGTAGTATTCCAGGTCATGGGCGTGAGGAGCAGTACTTC. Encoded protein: CASSIPGHGREEQYF. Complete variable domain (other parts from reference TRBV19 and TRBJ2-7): DGGITQSPKYLFRKEGQNVTLSCEQNLNHDAMYWYRQDPGQGLRLIYYSQIVNDFQKGDIAEGYSVSREKKESFPLTVTSAQKNPTAFYLCASSIPGHGREEQYFGPGTRLTVT.

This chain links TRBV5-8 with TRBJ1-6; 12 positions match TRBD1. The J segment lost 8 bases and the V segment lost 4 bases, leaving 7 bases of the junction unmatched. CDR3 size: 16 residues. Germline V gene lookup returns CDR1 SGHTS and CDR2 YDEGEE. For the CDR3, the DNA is TGTGCCAGCAGCCCGGGACAGGGGGCAGGGGATTCACCCCTCCACTTT. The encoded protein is CASSPGQGAGDSPLHF.

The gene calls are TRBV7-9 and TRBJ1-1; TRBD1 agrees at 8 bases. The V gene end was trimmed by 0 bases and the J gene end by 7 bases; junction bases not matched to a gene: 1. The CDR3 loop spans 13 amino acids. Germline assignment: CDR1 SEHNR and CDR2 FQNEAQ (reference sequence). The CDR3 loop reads CASSLATGGEAFF. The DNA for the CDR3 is TGTGCCAGCAGCTTAGCCACAGGGGGTGAAGCTTTCTTT.

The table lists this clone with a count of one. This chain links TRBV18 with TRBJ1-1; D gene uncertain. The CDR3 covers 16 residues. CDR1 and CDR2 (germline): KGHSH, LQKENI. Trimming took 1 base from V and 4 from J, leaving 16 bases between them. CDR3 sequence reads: CASSPHQAGGRTEAFF. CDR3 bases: TGTGCCAGCTCACCACATCAGGCCGGTGGTCGCACTGAAGCTTTCTTT.

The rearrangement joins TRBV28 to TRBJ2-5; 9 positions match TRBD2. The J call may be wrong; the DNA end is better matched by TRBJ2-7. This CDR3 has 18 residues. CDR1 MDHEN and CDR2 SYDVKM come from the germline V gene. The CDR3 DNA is TGTGCCAGCAGTTTACGCAAGCGGGAGGCCCTTCCTCCCTACGAGCAGTACTTC. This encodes CASSLRKREALPPYEQYF.

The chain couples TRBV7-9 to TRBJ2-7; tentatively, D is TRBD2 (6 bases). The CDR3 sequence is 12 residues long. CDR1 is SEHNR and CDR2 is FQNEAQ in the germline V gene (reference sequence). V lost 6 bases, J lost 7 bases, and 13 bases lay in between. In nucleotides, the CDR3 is TGTGCCAGCAGTTTTTCTCGGGAGGAGCAGTACTTC. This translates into CASSFSREEQYF. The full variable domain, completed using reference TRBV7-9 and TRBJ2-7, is DTGVSQNPRHKITKRGQNVTFRCDPISEHNRLYWYRQTLGQGPEFLTYFQNEAQLEKSRLLSDRFSAERPKGSFSTLEIQRTEQGDSAMYLCASSFSREEQYFGPGTRLTVT.

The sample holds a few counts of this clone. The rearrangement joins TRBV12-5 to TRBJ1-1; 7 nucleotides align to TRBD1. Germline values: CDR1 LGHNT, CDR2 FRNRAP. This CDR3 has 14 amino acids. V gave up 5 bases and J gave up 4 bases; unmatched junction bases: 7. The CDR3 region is CASGQGGTVTEAFF. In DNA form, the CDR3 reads TGTGCTAGTGGTCAGGGGGGAACAGTCACTGAAGCTTTCTTT.

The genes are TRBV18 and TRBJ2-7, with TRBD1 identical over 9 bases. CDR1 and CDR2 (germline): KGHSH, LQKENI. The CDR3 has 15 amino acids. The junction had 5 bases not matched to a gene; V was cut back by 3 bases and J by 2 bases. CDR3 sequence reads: CASSPGQGSTYEQYF. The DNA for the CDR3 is TGTGCCAGCTCACCGGGACAGGGAAGCACCTACGAGCAGTACTTC.

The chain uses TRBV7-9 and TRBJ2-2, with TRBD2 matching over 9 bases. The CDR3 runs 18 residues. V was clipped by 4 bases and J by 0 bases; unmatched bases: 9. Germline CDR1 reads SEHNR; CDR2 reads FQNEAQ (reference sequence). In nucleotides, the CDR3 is TGTGCCAGCAGCTCCCTTAAAGCGGGGGGCGCGAACACCGGGGAGCTGTTTTTT. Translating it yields CASSSLKAGGANTGELFF.

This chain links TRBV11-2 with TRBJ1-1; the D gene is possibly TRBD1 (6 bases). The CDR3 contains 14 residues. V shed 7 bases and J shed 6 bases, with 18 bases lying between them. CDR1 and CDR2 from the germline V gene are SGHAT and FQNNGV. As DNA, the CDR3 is TGTGCCAGCACCCCCGACAGGTCAATGGCTGAAGCTTTCTTT. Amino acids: CASTPDRSMAEAFF. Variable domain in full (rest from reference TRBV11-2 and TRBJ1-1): EAGVAQSPRYKIIEKRQSVAFWCNPISGHATLYWYQQILGQGPKLLIQFQNNGVVDDSQLPKDRFSAERLKGVDSTLKIQPAKLEDSAVYLCASTPDRSMAEAFFGQGTRLTVV.

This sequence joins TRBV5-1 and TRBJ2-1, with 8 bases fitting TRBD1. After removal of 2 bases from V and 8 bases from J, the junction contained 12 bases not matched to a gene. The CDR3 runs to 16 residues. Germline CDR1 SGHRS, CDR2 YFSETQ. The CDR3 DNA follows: TGCGCCAGCAGCTTTTCTCAGGGGGCGAAGGGCGATGAGCAGTTCTTC. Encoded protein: CASSFSQGAKGDEQFF.

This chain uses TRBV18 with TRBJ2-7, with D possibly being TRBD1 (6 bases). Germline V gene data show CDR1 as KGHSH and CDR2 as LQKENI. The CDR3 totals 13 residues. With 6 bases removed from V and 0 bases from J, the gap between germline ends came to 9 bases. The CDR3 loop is CASSSDSSYEQYF. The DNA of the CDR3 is TGTGCCAGCTCCTCGGACAGCTCCTACGAGCAGTACTTC.

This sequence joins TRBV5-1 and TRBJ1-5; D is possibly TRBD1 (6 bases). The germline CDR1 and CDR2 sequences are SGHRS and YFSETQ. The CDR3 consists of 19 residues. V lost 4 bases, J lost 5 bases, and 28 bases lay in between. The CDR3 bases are TGCGCCAGCAGCCCCCAAGGGGGAACGGGTCTACCTGGGGATCAGCCCCAGCATTTT. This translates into CASSPQGGTGLPGDQPQHF.